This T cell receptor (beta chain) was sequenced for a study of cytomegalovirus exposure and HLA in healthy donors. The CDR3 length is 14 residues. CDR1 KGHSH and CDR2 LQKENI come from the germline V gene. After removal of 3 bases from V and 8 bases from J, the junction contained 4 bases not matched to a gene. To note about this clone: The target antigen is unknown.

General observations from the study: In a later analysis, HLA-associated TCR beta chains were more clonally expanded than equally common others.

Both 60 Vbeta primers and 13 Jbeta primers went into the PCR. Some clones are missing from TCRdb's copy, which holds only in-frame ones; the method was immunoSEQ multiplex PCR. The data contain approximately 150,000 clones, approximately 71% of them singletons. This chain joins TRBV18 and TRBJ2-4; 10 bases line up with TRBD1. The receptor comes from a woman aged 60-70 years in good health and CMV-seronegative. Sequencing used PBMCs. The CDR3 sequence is CASSPLDRGDIQYF. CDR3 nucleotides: TGTGCCAGCTCACCCTTGGACAGGGGGGACATTCAGTACTTC.